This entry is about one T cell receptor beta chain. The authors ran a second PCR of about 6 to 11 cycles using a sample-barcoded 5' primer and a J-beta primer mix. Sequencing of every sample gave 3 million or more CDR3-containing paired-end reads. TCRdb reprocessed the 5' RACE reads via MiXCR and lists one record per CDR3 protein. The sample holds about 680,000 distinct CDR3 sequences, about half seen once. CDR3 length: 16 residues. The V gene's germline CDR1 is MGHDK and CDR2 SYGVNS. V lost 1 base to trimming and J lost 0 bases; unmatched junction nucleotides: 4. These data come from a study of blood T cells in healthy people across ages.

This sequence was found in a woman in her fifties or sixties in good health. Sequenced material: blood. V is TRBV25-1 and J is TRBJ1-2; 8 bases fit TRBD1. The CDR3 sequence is CASSESGDRTNYGYTF. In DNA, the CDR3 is TGTGCCAGCAGTGAATCTGGGGACAGGACTAACTATGGCTACACCTTC.